This is a list of T cell receptor beta chains from one sample in a study of T cell responses to AZD1222 COVID-19 vaccine. TCRdb's table, derived via immunoSEQ multiplex PCR, lists solely in-frame clones and lacks some. The sample includes 65,000 to 75,000 clones, approximately 80% seen only once; the top ten take 21%. Source: peripheral blood, taken on day 0 of AZD1222 vaccination. These receptors were taken from an adult in good health. Each CDR3 is given with its conserved first and last residue. The order of the fields is J gene, clone size, V gene, CDR3 protein. Rows may omit the clone size; those that give it use once, few, many or a size class.

TRBJ1-3 once TRBV6-5 CASSYSDRAGNTIYF
TRBJ1-2 NA TRBV3-1/TRBV3-2 CASRREMGHYGYTF
TRBJ1-3 NA TRBV30 CAWSVFPRDTIYF
TRBJ1-5 few TRBV7-9 CASSLDGSRPNQPQHF
TRBJ2-3 few TRBV7-8 CASSSRDRKSTDTQYF
TRBJ2-1 NA TRBV11-2 CASSRAMSSYNEQFF
TRBJ2-7 NA TRBV28 CASRLQATYEQYF
TRBJ2-1 NA TRBV2 CASRREHYNEQFF
TRBJ1-5 NA TRBV28 CASSFEGWRQPQHF
TRBJ2-4 NA TRBV24-1 CATSESRVGGNIQYF
TRBJ2-7 NA TRBV6-2/TRBV6-3 CASRPSLAGGLYEQYF
TRBJ1-3 NA TRBV5-4 CASSLEGARGNTIYF
TRBJ2-2 NA TRBV7-9 CASSDTSFRTPNTGELFF
TRBJ2-1 few TRBV12-3/TRBV12-4 CASRAYNEQFF
TRBJ2-7 NA TRBV4-3 CASSQDWGRVGFLSEQYF
TRBJ2-5 once TRBV4-2 CASSQRLAGGQETQYF
TRBJ2-2 NA TRBV7-8 CASVWTSGNTNTGELFF
TRBJ2-5 NA TRBV15 CATGAVTGLGGTQYF
TRBJ2-5 NA TRBV7-6 CASSLVGEETQYF
TRBJ2-2 NA TRBV19 CASRSLAGIVPGELFF
TRBJ1-5 NA TRBV10-3 CAISGTGNQPQHF
TRBJ1-5 once TRBV7-2 CASSPGPNNQPQHF